The 21 T cell receptor beta chains below were found in one sample sequenced in a study of T-cell reconstitution after alpha-beta-depleted transplantation in children. Unique molecular identifiers tagged the TCRbeta library. TCRdb re-analysed the PCR reads in MiXCR, keeping a single row per CDR3 protein. The data show about 420,000 distinct CDR3 sequences, about 17% seen once. The sequences come from PBMCs, mostly from graft donor cells, collected 360 days after TCRalphabeta/CD19-depleted stem cell transplant. The origin of the receptors is a boy in the first two years of life who had a stem cell transplant for Wiskott-Aldrich syndrome, so the T cells may come from the graft donor.

This clonotype was recorded once. This chain joins TRBV7-9 and TRBJ2-1; a weak D match, TRBD1 (6 bases). V was cut by 2 bases and J by 6 bases, with 14 bases left in between. Germline V gene sequence: CDR1 SEHNR, CDR2 FQNEAQ (reference sequence). The CDR3 consists of 15 residues. CDR3 protein: CASSLLDRLLNEQFF. The CDR3 nucleotides read TGTGCCAGCAGCTTACTCGACAGGCTCCTCAATGAGCAGTTCTTC.

The chain uses TRBV10-3 and TRBJ2-3, with D possibly TRBD2 on 5 matching bases. The length of the CDR3 is 13 residues. CDR1 is ENHRY, CDR2 SYGVKD, per germline. Trimming removed 9 bases from V and 4 bases from J, with 14 bases in between. The CDR3 DNA follows: TGTGCCATTTCGGGGAGTTTGGCAGATACGCAGTATTTT. Its translation: CAISGSLADTQYF.

The chain employs TRBV12-3 or TRBV12-4 and TRBJ1-1, with D possibly matching TRBD1 (6 bases). Trimming took 3 bases from V and 4 from J, leaving 12 bases between them. The CDR3 runs 14 residues. The CDR3 spells CASSFWQGSTEAFF. CDR3 bases: TGTGCCAGCAGTTTTTGGCAGGGGAGCACTGAAGCTTTCTTT.

The chain employs TRBV12-3 or TRBV12-4 and TRBJ2-4; 7 bases agree with TRBD2. The V gene end was trimmed by 6 bases and the J gene end by 8 bases; junction bases not matched to a gene: 13. The CDR3 runs 15 residues. The DNA for the CDR3 is TGTGCCAGCAGCGGCGGGGGTGTCCTCAGAGACATTCAGTACTTC. Encoded protein: CASSGGGVLRDIQYF.

Many counts were recorded for this clonotype. This rearrangement joins TRBV6-6 to TRBJ2-5, with D unclear. Germline V gives CDR1 MNHNY, CDR2 SVGAGI (reference sequence). The CDR3 loop spans 11 amino acids. Trimming took 6 bases from V and 5 from J, leaving 7 bases between them. The CDR3 is CASRARETQYF. CDR3 sequence (DNA): TGTGCCAGCAGAGCGAGGGAGACCCAGTACTTC.

This clonotype was seen only a few times. The gene calls are TRBV11-2 and TRBJ2-5; 8 nucleotides agree with TRBD1. Germline lookup yields CDR1 SGHAT and CDR2 FQNNGV. CDR3 length: 17 amino acids. The V gene end was trimmed by 1 base and the J gene end by 5 bases; junction bases not matched to a gene: 12. The CDR3 nucleotides read TGTGCCAGCAGCTTAGTAGTCCGGCAGGGGGCGGGGGAGACCCAGTACTTC. Amino acids: CASSLVVRQGAGETQYF.

This clonotype was counted between two and nine times. The rearrangement uses TRBV10-1 and TRBJ2-1, with 10 nucleotides matching TRBD2. The CDR3 has 17 amino acids. Losses at the gene ends were 2 bases for V and 10 bases for J; bases not matched to a gene: 14. Germline V gives CDR1 WNHNN, CDR2 SYGVQD (reference sequence). CDR3 DNA sequence: TGCGCCAGCAGTGAGATCCCCGGGACTAGCGCGAGGGTGGAGCAGTTCTTC. It yields the protein CASSEIPGTSARVEQFF.

This rearrangement joins TRBV4-2 to TRBJ1-2; D uncertain. The germline CDR1 and CDR2 sequences are LGHNA and YNFKEQ. Trimming took 0 bases from V and 2 from J, leaving 7 bases between them. CDR3 length: 14 amino acids. CDR3 sequence (DNA): TGTGCCAGCAGCCAAGAGCAGGTGAACTATGGCTACACCTTC. Its protein is CASSQEQVNYGYTF.

The rearrangement links TRBV7-2 to TRBJ2-5; D not resolved. The CDR3 spans 14 residues. V was cut by 6 bases and J by 3 bases, with 14 bases left in between. Germline assignment: CDR1 SGHTA and CDR2 FQGNSA. The CDR3: CASSLGLSEETQYF. In DNA form, the CDR3 reads TGTGCCAGCAGTCTAGGGCTATCGGAAGAGACCCAGTACTTC.

This clonotype turned up a few times. This sequence joins TRBV29-1 and TRBJ2-2; the D gene could be TRBD1 or TRBD2 (5 bases each). Trimming pared 6 bases from V and 8 bases from J, leaving 19 bases between. CDR1 and CDR2 (germline): SQVTM, ANQGSEA. The CDR3 extends over 14 amino acids. Here the CDR3 reads CSVVTGRTPGELFF. In DNA, the CDR3 is TGCAGCGTGGTAACGGGACGGACCCCGGGGGAGCTGTTTTTT.

The chain combines TRBV20-1 with TRBJ2-5, with TRBD2 matching 8 bases. V dropped 1 base and J dropped 1; count of bases not matched to a gene: 5. The CDR3 length is 15 residues. Germline loops: CDR1 DFQATT, CDR2 SNEGSKA (reference sequence). The CDR3 DNA reads as TGCAGTGCTAGAGCCGCGGGGGGAGGCCAAGAGACCCAGTACTTC. Protein product: CSARAAGGGQETQYF.

Of note for this clonotype: A single base separates this from a much larger clone, so it may be a read error. The J gene is TRBJ2-7, the V gene TRBV5-1, with TRBD1 matching over 7 bases. The CDR3 covers 14 residues. Trimming at V came to 2 bases and at J to 4 bases, leaving 6 bases not matched to a gene. Germline V gives CDR1 SGHRS, CDR2 YFSETQ. The chain's CDR3 is CASSFVGQPYEQYF. CDR3 DNA sequence: TGCGCCAGCAGCTTCGTGGGACAGCCGTACGAGCAGTACTTC.

This clonotype was counted a few times. CDR3 protein: CASSSDPGLAGGLDNEQFF. Written as DNA, the CDR3 is TGTGCCAGCAGCTCAGATCCCGGACTAGCGGGAGGGCTCGACAATGAGCAGTTCTTC. The chain joins TRBV13 to TRBJ2-1, with 15 positions matching TRBD2. CDR3 length: 19 residues. V trimming: 4 bases; J trimming: 5 bases; junction bases outside the gene matches: 12. Germline V gene lookup returns CDR1 PRHDT and CDR2 FYEKMQ (reference sequence).

Only a few counts were recorded for this clonotype. The rearrangement uses TRBV2 and TRBJ2-5, with D maybe TRBD2 (7 bases). This CDR3 is built from 15 residues. V dropped 5 bases and J dropped 5 bases, with 18 bases sitting between them. CDR1 is SNHLY, CDR2 FYNNEI, per germline. This CDR3 is CASSPQGTRGETQYF. In DNA form, the CDR3 reads TGTGCCAGCAGTCCCCAGGGGACGCGGGGGGAGACCCAGTACTTC.

The V gene is TRBV6-5, the J gene TRBJ2-7, with D perhaps TRBD1 (6 bases). The CDR3 has 16 amino acids. Deletions cut 4 bases from V and 3 bases from J, with 19 bases between. CDR1 and CDR2 from the germline V gene are MNHEY and SVGAGI. The CDR3 loop is CASSWGAGTGHYEQYF. CDR3 nucleotides: TGTGCCAGCAGTTGGGGAGCCGGGACGGGACACTACGAGCAGTACTTC.

V is TRBV7-9 and J is TRBJ1-2; the D gene is possibly TRBD1 (5 bases). The V gene lost 5 bases and the J gene lost 8 bases, with 18 bases spanning the gap. This CDR3 has 14 residues. Germline V gene data show CDR1 as SEHNR and CDR2 as FQNEAQ (reference sequence). The CDR3: CASSEPGPKKGYTF. The CDR3 nucleotides are TGTGCCAGCAGCGAACCGGGACCGAAGAAGGGCTACACCTTC. Variable domain in full (rest from reference TRBV7-9 and TRBJ1-2): DTGVSQNPRHKITKRGQNVTFRCDPISEHNRLYWYRQTLGQGPEFLTYFQNEAQLEKSRLLSDRFSAERPKGSFSTLEIQRTEQGDSAMYLCASSEPGPKKGYTFGSGTRLTVV.

This clonotype has just a few counts. The rearrangement links TRBV11-2 to TRBJ2-2, with 12 bases identical to TRBD2. CDR3 size: 19 residues. Germline trimming cut 4 bases from V and 0 bases from J; bases unmatched to any gene: 9. Germline assignment: CDR1 SGHAT and CDR2 FQNNGV. CDR3 DNA sequence: TGTGCCAGCAGCTCCGGACTAGCGGGACTCAGAACGAACACCGGGGAGCTGTTTTTT. Translated: CASSSGLAGLRTNTGELFF.

This clonotype was found many times. Germline and junction disagree at one end, which may indicate a read error. The J gene is TRBJ2-2, the V gene TRBV12-3 or TRBV12-4; possible D gene TRBD2, 6 bases. This CDR3 spans 12 amino acids. The CDR3, as DNA: TGTGCCAGCAGACCTCGTTCCGGGGGGCTGTTTTTT. This encodes CASRPRSGGLFF.

The chain is built from TRBV5-1 and TRBJ2-5; TRBD2 matches at 11 bases. Germline lookup yields CDR1 SGHRS and CDR2 YFSETQ. V gave up 6 bases and J gave up 4 bases; unmatched junction bases: 8. This CDR3 spans 15 amino acids. CDR3 coding DNA: TGCGCCAGCACTTCTAGCGGGGGGACTCGAGAGACCCAGTACTTC. It is translated as CASTSSGGTRETQYF.

This sequence joins TRBV24-1 and TRBJ2-7, with D perhaps TRBD2 (6 bases). Germline CDR1 is KGHDR and CDR2 is SFDVKD. V lost 4 bases and J 0 bases, leaving 12 bases between the germline ends. This CDR3 region has 15 residues. The CDR3 is CATSEGGPVSYEQYF. The CDR3, as DNA: TGTGCCACCAGTGAGGGAGGTCCAGTCTCCTACGAGCAGTACTTC.

The CDR3 reads CASSEGVNFYEQYF. The CDR3 nucleotides read TGCGCCAGCAGCGAAGGGGTCAACTTCTACGAGCAGTACTTC. This rearrangement joins TRBV5-1 to TRBJ2-7; D is perhaps TRBD1 (5 bases). The CDR3 totals 14 residues. CDR1 and CDR2 (germline): SGHRS, YFSETQ. Trimming took off 4 bases at V and 3 bases at J, with 14 bases between the two ends.